A single T cell receptor beta chain is shown here with its context. Its cognate antigen has yet to be identified. The input lacks base qualities; no much larger clone sits a single base away. The CDR3 regions of human TCRbeta chains were analyzed by immunosequencing. On the authors' methods: TCRs in the repertoires were matched against a reference library of SARS-CoV-2-specific TCRs that had been generated with the MIRA antigen-specificity platform. Breadth was defined as the fraction of unique TCRs that were SARS-CoV-2-associated, and depth was defined as the fraction of total T cells that were SARS-CoV-2-associated. Using the MIRA data, each spike-specific TCR was mapped to the spike region that the TCR reacts to and placed in a CD4 or CD8 class. Log10-transformed breadth and depth values were compared by one-way ANOVA with Sidak's multiple comparisons tests. Sourced from immuneACCESS, this table was stored by TCRdb with only in-frame sequences that have V and J called. A share of the clones is absent; for the studies checked, an unresolved V gene accounts for under half, and the remainder has no known explanation. The V and J calls and clone size come from that table; D and trimming were worked out from the DNA. This sample gives hundreds of thousands of clones in total; approximately 94% of them show up just once. Of the sample, approximately 1% falls within the top ten clones.

The entry originates in a study of T cell responses to AZD1222 COVID-19 vaccine (dated by TCRdb to about 2021). For the study in its entirety: A total of more than 230 trial participants underwent TCR sequencing, of whom 200 to 220 received two doses of AZD1222 and some 25 received two doses of the MenACWY control vaccine. Trial participants were enrolled by age into subgroups of 18-55, 56-69 and 70-plus years, and roughly 150, 30 and 60 TCR-sequenced participants, respectively, were included in these subgroups. Paper-wide results and their limitations: Only a handful of AZD1222 recipients were SARS-CoV-2 seropositive at baseline, limiting conclusions about previously exposed vaccinees. Nearly half of unique spike-specific TCRs reportedly recognized epitopes outside regions mutated in the B.1.351 and B.1.1.7 variants. The whole spike protein was spanned by vaccine-associated CD4 TCRs, and dominant responses were seen in regions 160-218 and 743-854. The 56-69-year group was small, and its depth increase did not reach significance, likely because of low power. Participants were mostly white British and included more females than males, and it was suggested by the authors that clonal diversity may have been underestimated. A significant rise in spike-specific TCR breadth and depth was observed after two AZD1222 doses relative to day 0 and relative to MenACWY recipients. Because no day 14 peak-response samples were available, repertoires were characterized only after the peak T cell response.

Trimming leaves V shorter by 0 bases and J shorter by 5 bases, with the junction holding 6 bases beyond the gene matches. CDR3 length: 15 amino acids, cysteine to phenylalanine. Just the 45-base CDR3 DNA is kept, in frame starting at base 1. CDR1 and CDR2, looked up from the germline V gene, are MDHEN and SYDVKM. The time point label here, explained by the study, means: baseline before first vaccination. The treatment or condition tag for this specimen amounts to: meningococcal conjugate vaccine given as trial control. Samples from vaccinated people were obtained from the UK trials COV001 and COV002, which included a single-blind randomized controlled phase 2/3 trial of AZD1222 (ChAdOx1 nCoV-19) in healthy adults. For TCRbeta chain sequencing, PBMC samples were collected from trial participants at day 0 and at day 28 after the second dose.

This receptor was taken from an adult in good health. The sample here was peripheral blood, taken on day 0 of MenACWY control vaccination. The chain is encoded by TRBV28 joined to TRBJ2-7, with TRBD1 identical over 8 junction bases. DNA sequence: TGTGCCAGCAGTTTATGGGGTGACAGGGGCAACGAGCAGTACTTC. Its translation is CASSLWGDRGNEQYF.